This TCR beta chain was profiled in a study of cytomegalovirus exposure and HLA in healthy donors (dated by TCRdb to 2015 to 2018). The study in broad terms: An earlier analysis of 587 of the donors reported under 300 Gb of sequence data and 117 million unique TCR beta sequences obtained from around 190 million T cells. Roughly 300 gigabases of sequencing data and roughly 80 million unique TCR sequences made up an early release that covered fewer than 650 HLA-typed donors. Among the roughly 400 genotyped donors, approximately 77% belonged to the genetic ancestry cluster associated with self-reported Caucasian donors. The study aimed to test whether cataloging public T cell receptors could reveal signatures of past pathogen exposure. The T cell repertoires of several hundred subjects were profiled by immunosequencing and related to cytomegalovirus serostatus. A separate validation cohort of approximately 120 different subjects was used in addition to the roughly 670-subject first cohort. To predict cytomegalovirus infection status, the study brought together high-throughput TCR immunosequencing, statistical association of individual TCRs with disease status, and machine learning. A later analysis re-analyzed previously published TCR beta repertoires from about 730 donors and added high-resolution HLA genotyping to study TCR occurrence patterns. Rather than drawing on any new phenotypic data, the later analysis identified candidate immune exposures from TCR beta sequences and the way those sequences occurred across donors. To decide whether each TCR beta V gene segment behaved as functional or pseudogenic, an earlier analysis of some 570 of the donors relied on high-throughput TCR beta sequencing. Donor age, sex, ethnicity and CMV serostatus were collected together with the repertoire data. In a later genetic analysis, genome-wide SNP genotypes for 398 of the 666 donors were used, and that subset was treated as a discovery cohort. All discovery cohort repertoires had been generated using a single sequencing platform. HLA typing covered class I and class II loci at four-digit resolution. The number of donors typed differed by locus, with about 629-630 for A, B, C, DRB1 and DQB1, roughly 520 for DQA1, nearly 610 for DPA1, and around 450 for DPB1. A few DR-DQ haplotypes were treated as single units for association and clustering because of strong linkage in the cohort. Among around 400 genotyped donors of the cohort, an average of roughly 240,000 unique TCR beta nucleotide sequences were sequenced per donor, roughly a sixth of them non-productive.

Trimming removed 2 bases from V and 3 bases from J; the gene matches leave 5 bases unexplained. The germline V gene (reference sequence) yields SEHNR for CDR1 and FQNEAQ for CDR2. The CDR3 holds 15 amino acids from the cysteine to the phenylalanine. CDR3 DNA only is kept here, 45 bases in frame from base 1. A single count supports this clone. The antigen it recognizes is unknown. Base quality data are lacking; no much larger clone is found one base away. The cohort consisted of 600 or so healthy bone marrow donors. At the time of sampling, every cohort member was nominally healthy, though immune exposures that went unrecorded were likely present. The donor tested CMV seronegative and was one of the 352 seronegative cohort members. A peripheral blood sample was provided by each donor, and peripheral blood mononuclear cells were used for TCR beta sequencing. The Qiagen DNeasy Blood Extraction Kit was used to extract genomic DNA from the blood cell samples.

Library generation was performed with the immunoSEQ multiplex PCR assay. A mixture of 60 forward primers for TCR Vbeta segments and 13 reverse primers for TCR Jbeta segments was used in the multiplex PCR. The CDR3 region of rearranged TCR beta genes was amplified from genomic DNA by a multiplex PCR assay. The Illumina HiSeq System was used to sequence the amplified TCR beta libraries as 87-base-pair reads. As for the authors' bioinformatics: In a later analysis, some 80 million unique TCR beta chains were counted across the approximately 620 repertoires, and approximately 11 million of these chains were shared by at least two donors. Raw reads were error-corrected and collapsed into unique sequences with a nearest-neighbor algorithm that merged closely related sequences to remove PCR and sequencing errors. CDR3 sequences were aligned to IMGT reference sequences to assign V, D and J gene segments. For a sequence to be retained, a match of at least six nucleotides to both a V gene segment and a J gene segment was required. Rearrangements were classified as productive when the CDR3 lacked stop codons and remained in frame with V and J, and all other rearrangements were classified as non-productive. Following IMGT convention, CDR3 was defined as the stretch from the second conserved V-encoded cysteine up to the conserved J-encoded phenylalanine. The earlier analysis of 500 to 750 of the donors excluded any sequence lacking an unambiguous match to a single V gene segment. An earlier analysis of about 590 of the donors classified V segments as functional when productive rearrangements were above 56.7% and as segregating when the standard deviation between donors was above 5%. To diagnose cytomegalovirus status from the catalog of TCR beta chain sequences, a statistical classification framework was built. A later analysis assigned V and J genes by comparing TCR nucleotide sequences with IMGT/GENE-DB human TR gene sequences. The TCRdist pipeline was used in a later analysis to assign CDR3 sequences and most-parsimonious VDJ recombination scenarios. In a later analysis, every TCR beta chain was defined by the combination of its CDR3 amino acid sequence and its V-gene family, and reads without a unique V-gene family were dropped. A later analysis removed 500 to 600 highly shared, low-generation-probability nucleotide sequences to deal with suspected cross-contamination and a sequencing artifact. In a later analysis, a clonal expansion index was calculated for each public chain from normalized within-repertoire ranks of inferred template counts. A later analysis computed generation probabilities with a VDJ recombination model fitted to out-of-frame rearrangements, and checked the results against IGoR. In a later analysis, hypergeometric tests were used to score TCR-TCR, TCR-HLA and TCR-CMV co-occurrence, with a repertoire-size bias correction applied to TCR pairs. In a later analysis, false discovery rates were estimated by permuting HLA or CMV assignments 20 times. In a later analysis, co-occurring TCRs were grouped using DBSCAN, with TCRdist sequence similarity added in when clustering inside HLA-allele-positive subsets. Co-occurrence clustering excluded repertoires with fewer than 30,000 or more than 120,000 public chains, plus five with anomalous nucleotide sharing. Drawn from immuneACCESS, this table holds only the in-frame rearrangements with V and J called that TCRdb kept. Clones are partly lost; checked studies trace under half to an unresolved V gene and leave the rest unexplained. D and trimming were read from the DNA, whereas the V and J calls and clone size are those reported in that table. Here the sample has 150,000 to 200,000 clones; 60% to 80% occur a single time. Of the sample, around 15% falls within the top ten clones.

General conclusions and limits of the study: An association between a missense DCLRE1C variant and V-gene and J-gene trimming of TCR beta chains was found in a later genetic analysis and replicated in an independent cohort. Most CMV-associated TCR beta chains appeared to be HLA-restricted in a later analysis, and the HLA associations seemed to be driven largely by CMV exposure. In vitro tests confirmed that a few of the cytomegalovirus-associated TCR beta chains recognize cytomegalovirus antigens. The cohort was sequenced for TCR beta chains only, and without alpha or paired-chain data the features that could be detected were limited. A further reported finding was that TCR beta sequences accurately predicted the HLA-A and HLA-B alleles for most subjects in the first cohort. In a later genetic analysis, fewer N-insertions in productive TCRs were reported among donors in an Asian-associated ancestry cluster than the roughly 700-donor mean. CMV serostatus was the only immune exposure information available for the cohort. The presence/absence analyses assumed that sequencing depth was roughly uniform across donors, and that assumption may not be true. The authors suggested that the approach could potentially be extended to other disease states and immunological phenotypes. In a later analysis, HLA-associated TCR beta chains showed more clonal expansion and lower generation probabilities than non-associated chains that were equally common. A cluster of highly shared sequence variants was judged likely to be a technical artifact of the sequencing pipeline. Linkage disequilibrium might explain the correlated functional status among segregating V segments, but an unknown experimental factor could not be excluded. A later analysis reported that several top co-occurrence clusters appeared linked to parvovirus B19, influenza, CMV and Epstein-Barr virus. In an earlier analysis of over 550 of the donors, most TCR beta V segments were observed in productive rearrangements about 87% or about 30% of the time, broadly matching IMGT annotations. While some public TCRs were present in many individuals, most TCR sequences turned up only very rarely across donors. When HLA alleles, especially DR and DQ, strongly co-occurred, TCR associations were difficult to assign to individual alleles. In both the original and validation cohorts, the classifier was reported to diagnose cytomegalovirus status with high specificity and sensitivity. At a false discovery rate of 0.05, a later analysis linked some 17,000 TCR beta sequences to specific HLA alleles. A total of roughly 160 TCR beta chains were listed by the study as associated with cytomegalovirus. Some IMGT-functional V segments, including TRBV6-2 and TRBV6-3, could not be told apart with the 87-base-pair reads, so those segments were excluded. In a later analysis, the rate of TCR association differed among HLA loci, with DRB1 alleles having the most associated TCRs and HLA-C alleles having the fewest. Because counts were too low, roughly 18 rarely observed V segments, including chromosome 9 orphons, were left out of the earlier analysis of 500 to 650 of the donors. HLA typing was unavailable for some donors at each locus, so association tests used only the typed subset.

The sequenced sample consisted of PBMCs. The clonotype was recovered from a woman between 40 and 50 years old in good health and CMV-seronegative. The rearrangement joined TRBV7-9 to TRBJ2-5, and TRBD1 matches 8 of the central bases. The CDR3 protein: CASSLPHRGKETQYF. The base sequence is TGTGCCAGCAGCTTACCCCACAGGGGGAAAGAGACCCAGTACTTC.